A selection of T cell receptor beta chains follows, all from one sample in a study of regulatory T cells in long-lasting Graves disease. TCRdb re-analysed the multiplex PCR reads in MiXCR, keeping a single row per CDR3 protein. The sample lists more than 450,000 distinct CDR3 sequences, around 15% occurring once. The sample was also reused in another study, on T cells in Graves' hyperthyroidism and ophthalmopathy.

Sequences were derived from peripheral blood mononuclear cells (PBMCs), sampled at new diagnosis, from a patient treated with antithyroid drugs. The receptors were gathered from a man aged 35 to 55 with Graves disease. Both conserved end residues are part of each CDR3. Fields, in order: V gene, clone size, J gene, CDR3 length, D gene, CDR3 protein, CDR3 DNA. D genes are given only for firm matches. Not every row has a clone size; where given, it reads once, few, many or a size class.

TRBV12-3/TRBV12-4,many,TRBJ2-1,16,TRBD1,CASSPGQGWTDNEQFF,TGTGCCAGCAGTCCGGGACAGGGCTGGACTGACAATGAGCAGTTCTTC
TRBV27,few,TRBJ1-1,14,-,CASSFFPGNTEAFF,TGTGCCAGCAGTTTTTTCCCGGGAAACACTGAAGCTTTCTTT
TRBV7-9,-,TRBJ1-2,14,-,CASSFETLNYGYTF,TGTGCCAGCAGCTTCGAGACACTGAACTATGGCTACACCTTC
TRBV28,many,TRBJ1-2,15,-,CASKSSWTANYGYTF,TGTGCCAGCAAAAGCTCCTGGACAGCCAACTATGGCTACACCTTC
TRBV30,many,TRBJ1-4,11,-,CAWEDSEKLFF,TGTGCCTGGGAGGACAGTGAAAAACTGTTTTTT
TRBV11-2,many,TRBJ2-7,14,TRBD2,CASSLSGEGRVQYF,TGTGCCAGCAGCCTAAGCGGGGAAGGAAGGGTGCAGTACTTC
TRBV3-1,many,TRBJ1-5,17,-,CASSLGSGMWGNQPQHF,TGTGCCAGCAGCCTAGGATCAGGGATGTGGGGCAATCAGCCCCAGCATTTT
TRBV12-3/TRBV12-4,many,TRBJ1-6,15,-,CASSPRRIYNSPLHF,TGTGCCAGCAGTCCCCGCCGAATCTATAATTCACCCCTCCACTTT
TRBV30,many,TRBJ2-2,11,-,CASGGTGELFF,TGTGCTAGCGGCGGGACCGGGGAGCTGTTTTTT
TRBV7-9,many,TRBJ2-7,15,-,CASSLGGGQKYEQYF,TGTGCCAGCAGCTTAGGAGGCGGACAAAAGTACGAGCAGTACTTC
TRBV29-1,many,TRBJ2-7,14,-,CSVPWGLPPYEQYF,TGCAGCGTCCCTTGGGGGCTACCCCCCTACGAGCAGTACTTC
TRBV6-5,many,TRBJ2-5,14,-,CASSYSNSQETQYF,TGTGCCAGCAGTTACTCGAACAGCCAAGAGACCCAGTACTTC